This T cell receptor (beta chain) emerged from a study of cytomegalovirus exposure and HLA in healthy donors. On the study more broadly: HLA-typed donors were the source of 83 million or so unique TCRs held in an early data release.

PCR employed 60 Vbeta and 13 Jbeta primers. TCRdb's table, derived via immunoSEQ multiplex PCR, lists solely in-frame clones and lacks some. The sample contains around 150,000 clones, around 77% of which appear only once. The CDR3 loop spans 13 amino acids. The germline CDR1 and CDR2 sequences are MRHNA and SNTAGT. Trimming removed 7 bases from V and 2 bases from J; junction bases left unmatched: 5. The source of this sequence is a woman in her 40s in good health and CMV-seronegative. The source material was PBMCs. V usage is TRBV6-4 and J usage is TRBJ2-7; 7 bases are a match to TRBD1. CDR3 sequence (DNA): TGTGCCAGCACCCGGGACAGTACCTACGAGCAGTACTTC. This codes for CASTRDSTYEQYF.